One sample yielded the 3 T cell receptor beta chains listed below, sequenced in a study of blood T cell repertoires in COVID-19. The repertoire was sequenced with immunoSEQ multiplex PCR; TCRdb's copy has only in-frame clones and lacks some. The table has 100,000 to 150,000 clones, approximately 85% seen once. The source material was peripheral blood. These receptors all stem from a woman of 80 years or more with acute or convalescent COVID-19.

The chain combines TRBV28 with TRBJ1-5; 7 positions match TRBD1. The CDR3 runs 16 residues. Trimming took 3 bases from V and 4 from J; bases not matched to a gene: 9. Germline-derived CDR1 and CDR2 are MDHEN and SYDVKM. The CDR3 DNA reads TGTGCCAGCAGTTTTCGACCGCAGGGGGAAAATCAGCCCCAGCATTTT. As protein: CASSFRPQGENQPQHF.

This clone has just a few counts. This chain uses TRBV25-1 with TRBJ2-7; TRBD2 matches at 11 bases. Per the germline V gene, CDR1 is MGHDK and CDR2 is SYGVNS. The V gene end was trimmed by 5 bases and the J gene end by 3 bases; junction bases not matched to a gene: 3. The CDR3 is 14 amino acids. In DNA, the CDR3 is TGTGCCAGCAGTTTAGCGGGGGGGAACTACGAGCAGTACTTC. Amino acid sequence: CASSLAGGNYEQYF.

The chain links TRBV27 to TRBJ2-1; 10 nucleotides match TRBD2. The V segment lost 6 bases and the J segment 4 bases; nucleotides outside the gene matches: 9. This CDR3 has 16 amino acids. The germline CDR1 and CDR2 sequences are MNHEY and SMNVEV (reference sequence). Here the CDR3 reads CASRLAGLRGYNEQFF. The DNA of the CDR3 is TGTGCCAGCAGACTAGCGGGACTGCGGGGTTACAATGAGCAGTTCTTC.